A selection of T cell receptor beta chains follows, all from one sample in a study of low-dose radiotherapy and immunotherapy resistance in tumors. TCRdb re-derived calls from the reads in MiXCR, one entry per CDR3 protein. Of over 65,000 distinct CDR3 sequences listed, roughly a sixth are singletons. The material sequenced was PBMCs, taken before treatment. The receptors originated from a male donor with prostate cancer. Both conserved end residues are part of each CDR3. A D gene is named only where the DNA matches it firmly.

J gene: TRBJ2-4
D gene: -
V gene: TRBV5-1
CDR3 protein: CASSPHGQAGNIQYF

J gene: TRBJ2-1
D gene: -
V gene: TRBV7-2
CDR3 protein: CASSGPAGGVYNEQFF

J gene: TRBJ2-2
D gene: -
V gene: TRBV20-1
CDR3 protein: CSARQPTPGRGTGELFF

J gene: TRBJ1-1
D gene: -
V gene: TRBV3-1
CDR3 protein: CASSQDQDRPFAFF

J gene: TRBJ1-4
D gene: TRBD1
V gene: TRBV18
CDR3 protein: CASSPRDSDEKLFF

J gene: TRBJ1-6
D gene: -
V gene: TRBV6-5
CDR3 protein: CASSEPGRARSPLHF

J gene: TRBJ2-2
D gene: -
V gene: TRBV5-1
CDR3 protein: CASSLAEGAGELFF

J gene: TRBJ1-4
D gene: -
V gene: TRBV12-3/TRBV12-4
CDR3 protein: CASSFGPPDAVF

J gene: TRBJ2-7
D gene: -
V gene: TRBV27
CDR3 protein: CASSPQDGSYEQYF

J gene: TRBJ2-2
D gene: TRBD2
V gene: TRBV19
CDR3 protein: CASEAGGSVAGELFF

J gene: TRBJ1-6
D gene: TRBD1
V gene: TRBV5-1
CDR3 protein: CASSLDSDRVRSPLHF

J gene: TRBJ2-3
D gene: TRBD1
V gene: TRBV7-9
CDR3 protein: CASSFRGQGDTQYF

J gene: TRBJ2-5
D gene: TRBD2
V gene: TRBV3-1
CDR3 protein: CASSQEAGGVGKTQYF

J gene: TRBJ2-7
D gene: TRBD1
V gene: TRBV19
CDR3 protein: CASSITSRDRGAGEQYF

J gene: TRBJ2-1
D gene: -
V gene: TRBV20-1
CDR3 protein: CSALSELAPNNEQFF

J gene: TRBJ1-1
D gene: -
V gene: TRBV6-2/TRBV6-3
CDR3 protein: CASSQGVSAEAFF

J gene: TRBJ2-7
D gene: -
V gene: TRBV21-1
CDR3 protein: CASSKGVDRLLYEQYF

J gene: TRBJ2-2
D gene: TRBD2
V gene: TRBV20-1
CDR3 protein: CSASQTSGGVDTGELFF

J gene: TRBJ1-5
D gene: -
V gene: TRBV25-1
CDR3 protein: CASSPGQGAYQPQHF

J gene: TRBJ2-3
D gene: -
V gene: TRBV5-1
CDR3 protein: CASSSEAGTTDTQYF

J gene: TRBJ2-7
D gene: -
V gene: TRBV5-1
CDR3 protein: CASSPPYEQYF

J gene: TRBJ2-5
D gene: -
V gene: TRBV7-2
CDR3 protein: CASSWEGAIQYF

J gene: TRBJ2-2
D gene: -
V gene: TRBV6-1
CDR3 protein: CASSEVGPSSGELFF

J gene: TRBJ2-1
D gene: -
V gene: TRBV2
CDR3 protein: CASKLTGSSSYNEQFF

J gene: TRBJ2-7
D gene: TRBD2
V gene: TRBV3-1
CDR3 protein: CASSQDGGGDYEQYF

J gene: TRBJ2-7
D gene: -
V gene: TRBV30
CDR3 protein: CALSGGEPYEQYF

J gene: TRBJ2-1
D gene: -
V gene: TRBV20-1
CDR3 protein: CSARVGVSYNEQFF

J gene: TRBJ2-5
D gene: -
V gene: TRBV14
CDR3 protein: CASSQETVRETQYF

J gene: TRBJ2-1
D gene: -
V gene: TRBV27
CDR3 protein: CASSLYGSGDEQFF

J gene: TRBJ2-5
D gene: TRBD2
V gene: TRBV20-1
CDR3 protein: CSARTSGGSKGETQYF

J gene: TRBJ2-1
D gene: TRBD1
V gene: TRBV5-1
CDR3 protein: CASSLVGTGVLAGRNEQFF

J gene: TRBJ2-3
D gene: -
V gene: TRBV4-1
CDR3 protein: CASSQERGASTDTQYF

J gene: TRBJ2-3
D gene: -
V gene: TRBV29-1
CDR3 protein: CSVWGYQGLTLSTDTQYF

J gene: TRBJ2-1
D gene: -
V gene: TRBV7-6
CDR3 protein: CASSRGAAGMGEQFF

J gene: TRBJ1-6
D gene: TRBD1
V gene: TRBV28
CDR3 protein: CASRSGQGYNSPLHF

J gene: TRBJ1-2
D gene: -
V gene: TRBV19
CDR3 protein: CASSRDGDYGYTF

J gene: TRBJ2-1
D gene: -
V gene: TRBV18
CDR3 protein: CASSPEVRQKEQFF

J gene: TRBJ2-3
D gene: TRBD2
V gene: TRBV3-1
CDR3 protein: CASSQGLAGGDTQYF

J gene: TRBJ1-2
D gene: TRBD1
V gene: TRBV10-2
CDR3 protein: CASSENRDRNGYTF

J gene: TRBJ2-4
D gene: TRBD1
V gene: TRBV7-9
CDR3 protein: CASSPGQARAKNIQYF

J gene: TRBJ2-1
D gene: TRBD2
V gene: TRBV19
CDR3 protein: CASSNGGLAGWEQFF

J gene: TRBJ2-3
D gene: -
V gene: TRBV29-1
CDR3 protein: CSVRQAKDTQYF

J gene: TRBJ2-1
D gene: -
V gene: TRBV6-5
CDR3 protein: CASSPTRDEQFF

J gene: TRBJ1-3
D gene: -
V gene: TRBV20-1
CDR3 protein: CSAIADGSSGNTIYF

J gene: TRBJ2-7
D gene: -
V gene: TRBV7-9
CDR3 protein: CASSSDSGRDEQYF

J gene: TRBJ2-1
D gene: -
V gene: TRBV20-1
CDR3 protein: CSARRHGRNNEQFF

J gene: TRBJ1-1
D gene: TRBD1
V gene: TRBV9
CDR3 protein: CASSPQGDLNTEAFF

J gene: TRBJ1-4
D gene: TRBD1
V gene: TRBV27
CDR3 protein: CASKGTGALSANEKLFF

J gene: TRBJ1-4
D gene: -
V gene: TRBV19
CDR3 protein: CASSILDTTSNEKLFF

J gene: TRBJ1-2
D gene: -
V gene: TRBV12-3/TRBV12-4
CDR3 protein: CASTRGGRRANYGYTF

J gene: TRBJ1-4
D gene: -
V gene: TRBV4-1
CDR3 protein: CASSQEGTGLSNEKLFF

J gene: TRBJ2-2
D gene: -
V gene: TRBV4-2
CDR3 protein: CASSQVGRGNTGELFF